The T cell receptor (beta chain) described here comes from a study of T-cell reconstitution after alpha-beta-depleted transplantation in children. Ten or more counts support this clonotype. Unique molecular identifiers were used in preparing the TCRbeta library. One entry per CDR3 protein results from TCRdb running MiXCR on the PCR reads. The sample yields some 600,000 distinct CDR3 sequences, around 16% seen once. There are 15 residues in the CDR3. Germline V CDR1 and CDR2: DFQATT, SNEGSKA (reference sequence). V was clipped by 5 bases and J by 7 bases; unmatched bases: 8. The receptor's source is a human donor who donated a stem cell graft to a child with acute myeloid leukemia. Material: PBMCs from the stem cell graft donor, obtained from the stem cell graft. This chain joins TRBV20-1 and TRBJ2-1, with TRBD2 identical over 13 bases. This chain's CDR3 is CSARGLAGEQNEQFF. DNA of the CDR3: TGCAGTGCTCGAGGACTAGCGGGGGAGCAGAATGAGCAGTTCTTC.